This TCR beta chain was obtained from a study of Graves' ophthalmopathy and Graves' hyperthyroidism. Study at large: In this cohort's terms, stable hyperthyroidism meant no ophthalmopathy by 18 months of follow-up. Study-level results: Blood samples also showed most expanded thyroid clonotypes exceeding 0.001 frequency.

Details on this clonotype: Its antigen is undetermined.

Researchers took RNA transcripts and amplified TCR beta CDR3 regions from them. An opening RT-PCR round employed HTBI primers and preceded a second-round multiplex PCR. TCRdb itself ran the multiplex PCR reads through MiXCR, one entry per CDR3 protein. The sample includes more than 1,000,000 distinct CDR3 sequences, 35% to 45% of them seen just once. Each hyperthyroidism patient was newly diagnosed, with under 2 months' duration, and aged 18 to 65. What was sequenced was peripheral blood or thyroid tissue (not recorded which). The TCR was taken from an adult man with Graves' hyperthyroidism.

This CDR3 is CASGEGGRGSGNTIYF. The CDR3 DNA reads as TGTGCCAGTGGGGAGGGGGGCCGAGGCTCTGGAAACACCATATATTTT. The chain is built from TRBV19 and TRBJ1-3, with D possibly matching TRBD1 (6 bases). CDR1 is LNHDA, CDR2 SQIVND, per germline (reference sequence). The ends were cut back, 8 bases at V and 0 bases at J, with 17 bases in the middle. CDR3 length: 16 amino acids.